Listed below are T cell receptor beta chains from one sample, sequenced in a study of T cells after yellow fever vaccination. TCRdb itself ran the 5' RACE reads through MiXCR, one entry per CDR3 protein. The table lists tens of thousands of distinct CDR3 sequences, almost 8% of them singletons. Sequencing was performed on CD8+ T cells sorted from PBMCs, taken on the day of the yellow fever booster vaccination. These receptors originate from a man aged 30 to 39 who received the YFV17D yellow fever vaccine. The CDR3 runs from the conserved cysteine through the conserved F or W. Each record gives: CDR3 protein, CDR3 DNA, J gene, D gene, clone size, V gene. A D gene is named only where the DNA matches it firmly. Clone size, where shown, is once, few, many, or a class for clones that have expanded.

CASSPPEEAFYEQYF,TGTGCCAGCAGCCCTCCAGAGGAGGCTTTCTACGAGCAGTACTTC,TRBJ2-7,NA,few,TRBV7-9
CASRDGTEAFF,TGTGCCAGCAGGGACGGCACTGAAGCTTTCTTT,TRBJ1-1,NA,NA,TRBV28
CASSSNDGGGEQYF,TGTGCCAGCAGCTCCAACGACGGGGGCGGCGAGCAGTACTTC,TRBJ2-7,NA,few,TRBV13
CASSLFWGHQETQYF,TGTGCCAGCAGTTTATTCTGGGGGCACCAAGAGACCCAGTACTTC,TRBJ2-5,NA,few,TRBV27
CSARGRGRDHEQYF,TGCAGTGCCCGCGGCAGGGGGCGGGACCACGAGCAGTACTTC,TRBJ2-7,TRBD1,few,TRBV20-1
CASEGLAGVLTQYF,TGTGCCAGCGAAGGACTAGCGGGAGTTCTTACGCAGTATTTT,TRBJ2-3,TRBD2,NA,TRBV6-1
CSARDRRGSQTQYF,TGCAGTGCTAGAGATAGGAGAGGGAGCCAGACCCAGTACTTC,TRBJ2-5,NA,NA,TRBV20-1
CASSSRPDIQYF,TGTGCCAGCAGCTCCCGGCCCGACATTCAGTACTTC,TRBJ2-4,NA,few,TRBV7-9
CASSGSNEQFF,TGTGCCAGCAGCGGGAGCAATGAGCAGTTCTTC,TRBJ2-1,NA,few,TRBV7-2
CASIELAGVGDTQYF,TGTGCCAGCATCGAACTAGCGGGAGTGGGAGATACGCAGTATTTT,TRBJ2-3,TRBD2,NA,TRBV6-1
CASSNLLDRGRETQYF,TGTGCCAGCAGCAACCTCCTGGACAGGGGGCGCGAGACCCAGTACTTC,TRBJ2-5,TRBD1,few,TRBV7-9
CSAGITGDTQYF,TGCAGTGCTGGCATCACAGGGGATACGCAGTATTTT,TRBJ2-3,NA,few,TRBV20-1
CASRLAGAHNEQFF,TGTGCCAGCAGACTAGCGGGAGCCCACAATGAGCAGTTCTTC,TRBJ2-1,TRBD2,few,TRBV11-2
CASSLGLAGPYNEQFF,TGTGCCAGCAGCCTGGGACTAGCGGGGCCGTACAATGAGCAGTTCTTC,TRBJ2-1,TRBD2,few,TRBV27
CSVEVGRSYNEQFF,TGCAGCGTTGAGGTCGGCCGTTCCTACAATGAGCAGTTCTTC,TRBJ2-1,NA,NA,TRBV29-1
CASSLQLAGGAGEQFF,TGTGCCAGCAGTTTACAACTAGCGGGAGGGGCGGGTGAGCAGTTCTTC,TRBJ2-1,TRBD2,many,TRBV28
CSARDRGMGTGELFF,TGCAGTGCTAGAGATCGGGGGATGGGGACCGGGGAGCTGTTTTTT,TRBJ2-2,NA,NA,TRBV20-1
CATRETGEEETQYF,TGTGCCACCAGGGAAACAGGGGAGGAAGAGACCCAGTACTTC,TRBJ2-5,NA,many,TRBV15
CASSQVIFESVYNEQFF,TGCGCCAGCAGCCAAGTCATCTTTGAGAGCGTATACAATGAGCAGTTCTTC,TRBJ2-1,NA,NA,TRBV4-3
CAISEFEPTSGRINEQFF,TGTGCCATCAGTGAGTTCGAGCCAACTAGCGGGAGAATTAATGAGCAGTTCTTC,TRBJ2-1,TRBD2,NA,TRBV10-3
CASSLGPGQGSEKLFF,TGCGCCAGCAGCTTGGGACCGGGACAGGGAAGTGAAAAACTGTTTTTT,TRBJ1-4,TRBD1,NA,TRBV5-1
CASSTLGRPGVVEQFF,TGTGCCAGCAGCACCCTGGGAAGGCCGGGAGTGGTTGAGCAGTTCTTC,TRBJ2-1,NA,many,TRBV21-1
CASSNTLRELFF,TGTGCCAGCAGTAATACGCTCCGGGAGCTGTTTTTT,TRBJ2-2,NA,many,TRBV6-5
CATATDYEQYF,TGTGCCACCGCTACGGACTACGAGCAGTACTTC,TRBJ2-7,NA,few,TRBV2
CASSLSASGPAYNEQFF,TGTGCCAGCAGTTTATCAGCGAGCGGACCTGCCTACAATGAGCAGTTCTTC,TRBJ2-1,NA,NA,TRBV27
CASSIVTPWTPPETQYF,TGTGCCAGTAGTATAGTCACTCCTTGGACACCTCCCGAGACCCAGTACTTC,TRBJ2-5,NA,NA,TRBV19
CSAKPVYTGGPTGELFF,TGCAGTGCTAAACCAGTATATACGGGAGGGCCCACCGGGGAGCTGTTTTTT,TRBJ2-2,TRBD2,NA,TRBV20-1
CASSLVGAMYNEQFF,TGTGCCAGCAGTTTGGTAGGGGCGATGTACAATGAGCAGTTCTTC,TRBJ2-1,NA,few,TRBV27
CASSSFGLADTGELFF,TGTGCCAGCAGCTCATTCGGACTAGCGGACACCGGGGAGCTGTTTTTT,TRBJ2-2,TRBD2,few,TRBV7-8
CASSFEFSEQFF,TGTGCCAGCAGCTTTGAATTTTCGGAGCAGTTCTTC,TRBJ2-1,NA,NA,TRBV7-9
CASLGRGGELFF,TGTGCCAGCCTTGGCAGGGGCGGGGAGCTGTTTTTT,TRBJ2-2,NA,few,TRBV2